This TCR beta chain was recovered during a study of shared clonotypes between healthy human individuals. Clones were sequenced by immunoSEQ multiplex PCR, and TCRdb holds only the in-frame ones, with some missing. Seen here are fewer than 2.5 million clones, over 85% observed once, and the top ten hold about 0.39%. There are 17 residues in the CDR3. CDR1 SGHNT and CDR2 YYREEE come from the germline V gene (reference sequence). V was cut by 4 bases and J by 0 bases, with 14 bases left in between. A word on this clone: Its antigen is as yet unknown.

Findings of the study overall: Sorted-subset sequencing, rarefaction showed, was incomplete despite large depth.

The TCR sequence derives from a man younger than 30 in good health. Some clones in this sample may be carry-over from other donors' samples. The chain combines TRBV5-4 with TRBJ2-6, with D unresolved. Sequencing was performed on naive CD4+ T cells from PBMCs. The subset is: CD45RA+ positively selected. The CDR3 DNA reads as TGTGCCAGCAGCGGTATGCCGGTCTACTCTGGGGCCAACGTCCTGACTTTC. It translates to CASSGMPVYSGANVLTF.